This entry lists 27 T cell receptor beta chains sequenced from one sample in a study of cytomegalovirus exposure and HLA in healthy donors. PCR amplification relied on 60 Vbeta primers (plus 13 Jbeta primers). This table comes from immunoSEQ multiplex PCR, and its TCRdb copy is limited to in-frame clones, with some not included. The sample consists of over 90,000 clones, around 66% of them appearing once. The sequenced sample consisted of PBMCs. The receptor source for this set is a woman between 45 and 65 years old in good health and CMV-seronegative.

The chain links TRBV7-9 to TRBJ1-1, with 8 nucleotides matching TRBD1. This CDR3 spans 16 amino acids. CDR1 is SEHNR and CDR2 is FQNEAQ in the germline V gene (reference sequence). V dropped 4 bases and J dropped 10; count of bases not matched to a gene: 17. CDR3 amino acids: CASSSGGQEQLSIAFF. CDR3 coding DNA: TGTGCCAGCAGCTCAGGGGGACAGGAGCAGCTCTCGATAGCTTTCTTT.

This clone was seen once. V usage is TRBV11-2 and J usage is TRBJ2-5; D unclear. The CDR3 extends over 13 amino acids. Germline assignment: CDR1 SGHAT and CDR2 FQNNGV. V was clipped by 5 bases and J by 3 bases, with 10 bases between them. CDR3 loop: CASSQNREETQYF. DNA of the CDR3: TGTGCCAGCAGCCAAAACCGGGAAGAGACCCAGTACTTC. Full variable domain (outside the CDR3, taken from reference TRBV11-2 and TRBJ2-5): EAGVAQSPRYKIIEKRQSVAFWCNPISGHATLYWYQQILGQGPKLLIQFQNNGVVDDSQLPKDRFSAERLKGVDSTLKIQPAKLEDSAVYLCASSQNREETQYFGPGTRLLVL.

This clone was observed a few times. This chain connects TRBV25-1 to TRBJ1-2; weak D call: TRBD1 (6 bases). CDR3 length equals 14 residues. CDR1 and CDR2 (germline): MGHDK, SYGVNS. With 2 bases removed from V and 4 bases from J, the gap between germline ends came to 11 bases. The CDR3 coding sequence is TGTGCCAGCAGTGAACTCACAGGGCCCTATGGCTACACCTTC. It encodes CASSELTGPYGYTF.

This clone has more than one count but fewer than ten. The chain has TRBV6-4 and TRBJ1-1, with 7 bases fitting TRBD1. In germline, CDR1 is MRHNA, CDR2 SNTAGT. After removal of 4 bases from V and 5 bases from J, the junction contained 13 bases not matched to a gene. The CDR3 extends over 16 amino acids. CDR3 in amino acids: CASSALEGAGGTEAFF. In DNA, the CDR3 is TGTGCCAGCAGTGCCTTGGAGGGGGCAGGAGGAACTGAAGCTTTCTTT.

This clone was counted once. This sequence joins TRBV2 and TRBJ2-7; unclear D gene. V was trimmed by 11 bases and J by 0 bases, leaving 8 bases between them. The germline V gene has CDR1 SNHLY and CDR2 FYNNEI. The CDR3 is 11 residues long. CDR3 in amino acids: CARGSSYEQYF. Here the CDR3 DNA reads TGTGCCCGCGGATCCTCCTACGAGCAGTACTTC. Full variable domain (missing parts from reference TRBV2 and TRBJ2-7): EPEVTQTPSHQVTQMGQEVILRCVPISNHLYFYWYRQILGQKVEFLVSFYNNEISEKSEIFDDQFSVERPDGSNFTLKIRSTKLEDSAMYFCARGSSYEQYFGPGTRLTVT.

The rearrangement links TRBV7-2 to TRBJ1-2, with TRBD1 identical over 8 bases. Germline CDR1 reads SGHTA; CDR2 reads FQGNSA. J gave up 8 bases and V 4 bases, and 6 bases lay outside the gene matches. The CDR3 length is 13 residues. The CDR3 spells CASSYEGQGGYTF. DNA for the CDR3: TGTGCCAGCAGCTATGAAGGACAGGGAGGCTACACCTTC. Full variable domain (remainder filled in from reference TRBV7-2 and TRBJ1-2): GAGVSQSPSNKVTEKGKDVELRCDPISGHTALYWYRQSLGQGLEFLIYFQGNSAPDKSGLPSDRFSAERTGGSVSTLTIQRTQQEDSAVYLCASSYEGQGGYTFGSGTRLTVV.

The chain carries TRBV30 and TRBJ1-2; TRBD1 aligns across 7 bases. CDR1 and CDR2 (germline): GTSNPN, SVGIG (reference sequence). This CDR3 has 14 amino acids. V shed 1 base, J shed 4 bases, and the junction held 6 bases outside the gene matches. The CDR3 DNA reads TGTGCCTGGAGTGACTCCGGGACAGTCTATGGCTACACCTTC. Translation gives CAWSDSGTVYGYTF.

In nucleotides, the CDR3 is TGTGCCAGCAGTTTAGGGGAGCCCGGCTACACCTTC. Protein: CASSLGEPGYTF. This chain joins TRBV28 and TRBJ1-2, with no clear D. Per germline, CDR1 MDHEN and CDR2 SYDVKM. The CDR3 covers 12 residues. The ends were cut back, 2 bases at V and 8 bases at J, with 9 bases in the middle.

This sequence joins TRBV28 and TRBJ1-1, with TRBD1 matching over 12 bases. J was trimmed by 5 bases and V by 5 bases; bases with no gene match: 6. The CDR3 runs to 15 residues. Germline V gene lookup returns CDR1 MDHEN and CDR2 SYDVKM. The CDR3 bases are TGTGCCAGCAGTCAGGGACAGGGGGCCGATACTGAAGCTTTCTTT. Translated, it gives CASSQGQGADTEAFF.

This chain connects TRBV9 to TRBJ1-6; 7 bases line up with TRBD1. Germline CDR1 and CDR2: SGDLS and YYNGEE. This CDR3 spans 15 amino acids. V gave up 5 bases and J gave up 7 bases; unmatched junction bases: 9. This CDR3 reads CASSLPQGENSPLHF. CDR3 sequence (DNA): TGTGCCAGCAGTCTTCCCCAGGGGGAAAATTCACCCCTCCACTTT.

V is TRBV7-9 and J is TRBJ2-7; 8 bases fit TRBD2. After removal of 5 bases from V and 3 bases from J, the junction contained 3 bases not matched to a gene. The CDR3 loop spans 13 amino acids. Germline V lookup: CDR1 SEHNR, CDR2 FQNEAQ (reference sequence). CDR3: CASSGGTSYEQYF. DNA for the CDR3: TGTGCCAGCAGCGGAGGGACTAGCTACGAGCAGTACTTC.

V and J are TRBV11-2 and TRBJ2-7; D uncertain. The germline V gene encodes CDR1 SGHAT and CDR2 FQNNGV. Trimming left V 5 bases short and J 3 bases short, with 8 bases between. The CDR3 totals 12 residues. CDR3 nucleotides: TGTGCCAGCAGCCCTAACAGCTACGAGCAGTACTTC. Translation: CASSPNSYEQYF.

V usage is TRBV2 and J usage is TRBJ1-1; D gene unclear. The germline V gene encodes CDR1 SNHLY and CDR2 FYNNEI. Trimming took 7 bases from V and 0 from J, leaving 18 bases between them. The CDR3 runs 16 residues. The CDR3 region is CASIGSREVVNTEAFF. CDR3 nucleotide sequence: TGTGCCAGCATCGGATCTAGGGAGGTGGTGAACACTGAAGCTTTCTTT.

The genes are TRBV7-3 and TRBJ2-7, with 8 nucleotides matching TRBD1. Germline loops: CDR1 SGHTA, CDR2 FQGTGA. CDR3 length equals 14 residues. V shed 5 bases, J shed 1 base, and the junction held 4 bases outside the gene matches. CDR3 nucleotide sequence: TGTGCCAGCAGCCGGGACAGGCTATCCTACGAGCAGTACTTC. Residues: CASSRDRLSYEQYF.

CDR3 coding DNA: TGTGCCAGCAGCCGTAGCGGGAGCACAGATACGCAGTATTTT. This translates into CASSRSGSTDTQYF. This chain uses TRBV2 with TRBJ2-3; 7 positions agree with TRBD2. J was trimmed by 0 bases and V by 6 bases; bases with no gene match: 3. The CDR3 has 14 amino acids. Looked up from germline, CDR1 is SNHLY and CDR2 is FYNNEI.

This clone is a singleton in its sample. J is TRBJ2-3 and V is TRBV18; 12 bases are shared with TRBD2. Germline lookup yields CDR1 KGHSH and CDR2 LQKENI. V dropped 3 bases and J dropped 4; count of bases not matched to a gene: 2. CDR3 length: 15 residues. CDR3 nucleotides: TGTGCCAGCTCACCGACTAGCGGGGGAGCAGATACGCAGTATTTT. It codes for CASSPTSGGADTQYF. Full variable domain (rest looked up from reference TRBV18 and TRBJ2-3): NAGVMQNPRHLVRRRGQEARLRCSPMKGHSHVYWYRQLPEEGLKFMVYLQKENIIDESGMPKERFSAEFPKEGPSILRIQQVVRGDSAAYFCASSPTSGGADTQYFGPGTRLTVL.

This chain joins TRBV19 and TRBJ1-1; 7 bases are a match to TRBD1. There are 13 residues in the CDR3. V was pared by 7 bases and J by 0 bases, with 2 bases of the junction left unmatched. CDR1 is LNHDA, CDR2 SQIVND, per germline (reference sequence). CDR3 region: CASTDRVNTEAFF. The DNA of the CDR3 is TGTGCCAGTACCGACAGGGTGAACACTGAAGCTTTCTTT.

The genes are TRBV15 and TRBJ1-5; no firm D call. The CDR3 is made up of 12 amino acids. Trimming removed 5 bases at V and 6 bases at J, with 8 bases between. CDR1 and CDR2 (germline): LNHNV, YYDKDF (reference sequence). DNA for the CDR3: TGTGCCACCAGCCGTGGGCCTCAGCCCCAGCATTTT. Encoded protein: CATSRGPQPQHF.

CDR3 residues: CASSEESLAGSPDTQYF. In DNA form, the CDR3 reads TGTGCCAGCTCGGAGGAATCACTAGCGGGGAGCCCAGATACGCAGTATTTT. The V and J genes are TRBV18 and TRBJ2-3; 10 positions agree with TRBD2. Germline values: CDR1 KGHSH, CDR2 LQKENI. V shed 6 bases and J 4 bases; nucleotides not matched to a gene: 13. The CDR3 spans 17 residues. Filled out from reference TRBV18 and TRBJ2-3, the complete variable domain reads NAGVMQNPRHLVRRRGQEARLRCSPMKGHSHVYWYRQLPEEGLKFMVYLQKENIIDESGMPKERFSAEFPKEGPSILRIQQVVRGDSAAYFCASSEESLAGSPDTQYFGPGTRLTVL.

V is TRBV5-1 and J is TRBJ1-6; D may be TRBD1 (5 bases). CDR1 is SGHRS, CDR2 YFSETQ, per germline. The length of the CDR3 is 17 residues. V was shortened by 0 bases and J by 5 bases, with 15 bases between the two germline ends. This CDR3 is CASSLDPRGLNNSPLHF. Here the CDR3 DNA reads TGCGCCAGCAGCTTGGATCCCCGGGGGTTGAATAATTCACCCCTCCACTTT.

The chain has TRBV28 and TRBJ1-3; 10 bases are a match to TRBD1. CDR3 length equals 15 residues. Trimming cost V 6 bases and J 3 bases; bases outside gene matches: 5. Germline V gives CDR1 MDHEN, CDR2 SYDVKM. The CDR3 nucleotides read TGTGCCAGCAGAGGACAGGGGGTTGGTGGAAACACCATATATTTT. As protein: CASRGQGVGGNTIYF.

This clone was seen a handful of times. This chain's CDR3 is CASSLGDRRNSPLHF. The CDR3 region has the DNA TGTGCCAGCAGCTTAGGGGACAGGAGAAATTCACCCCTCCACTTT. The V gene is TRBV7-2, the J gene TRBJ1-6, with TRBD1 matching 8 bases. V trimming: 1 base; J trimming: 7 bases; junction bases outside the gene matches: 3. The germline V gene encodes CDR1 SGHTA and CDR2 FQGNSA. The CDR3 extends over 15 amino acids.

The chain uses TRBV11-3 and TRBJ2-7; no definite D call. Trimming left V 2 bases short and J 3 bases short, with 2 bases between. The CDR3 spans 11 residues. Germline CDR1 reads SGHNT; CDR2 reads YENEEA. The CDR3 loop reads CASSLLYEQYF. The CDR3, as DNA: TGTGCCAGCAGCTTACTCTACGAGCAGTACTTC.

This rearrangement joins TRBV5-6 to TRBJ2-1; 12 positions agree with TRBD2. The CDR3 totals 17 residues. Germline-derived CDR1 and CDR2 are SGHDT and YYEEEE. J lost 0 bases, V lost 2 bases, and 3 bases had no gene match. DNA of the CDR3: TGTGCCAGCAGCTTCGGACTAGCGGGATACTCCTACAATGAGCAGTTCTTC. Translating it yields CASSFGLAGYSYNEQFF.

This clone was found a few times. This chain links TRBV7-9 with TRBJ1-3; a possible D gene is TRBD1 (5 bases). V was shortened by 5 bases and J by 1 base, with 15 bases between the two germline ends. The CDR3 runs to 16 residues. Germline V gives CDR1 SEHNR, CDR2 FQNEAQ (reference sequence). In nucleotides, the CDR3 is TGTGCCAGCAGCCCCCGGGGGGGGAGGTCTGGAAACACCATATATTTT. Protein product: CASSPRGGRSGNTIYF. Full variable domain (rest looked up from reference TRBV7-9 and TRBJ1-3): DTGVSQNPRHKITKRGQNVTFRCDPISEHNRLYWYRQTLGQGPEFLTYFQNEAQLEKSRLLSDRFSAERPKGSFSTLEIQRTEQGDSAMYLCASSPRGGRSGNTIYFGEGSWLTVV.

A few counts support this clone. This sequence joins TRBV2 and TRBJ2-7, with a weak D call TRBD2 (5 bases). V lost 4 bases to trimming and J lost 4 bases, with 5 bases between them. CDR3 size: 11 residues. Looked up from germline, CDR1 is SNHLY and CDR2 is FYNNEI. The DNA of the CDR3 is TGTGCCAGCAGTGGGGAGTACGAGCAGTACTTC. Amino acids: CASSGEYEQYF. The full variable domain, in which reference TRBV2 and TRBJ2-7 provide the parts outside the CDR3, is EPEVTQTPSHQVTQMGQEVILRCVPISNHLYFYWYRQILGQKVEFLVSFYNNEISEKSEIFDDQFSVERPDGSNFTLKIRSTKLEDSAMYFCASSGEYEQYFGPGTRLTVT.

The J gene is TRBJ2-7, the V gene TRBV6-1, with 8 bases matching TRBD1. The germline gives CDR1 MNHNS, CDR2 SASEGT. The CDR3 is 16 amino acids. Losses at the gene ends were 2 bases for V and 0 bases for J; bases not matched to a gene: 6. CDR3 region: CASSEMGQESSYEQYF. In DNA, the CDR3 is TGTGCCAGCAGTGAAATGGGACAGGAGAGCTCCTACGAGCAGTACTTC.